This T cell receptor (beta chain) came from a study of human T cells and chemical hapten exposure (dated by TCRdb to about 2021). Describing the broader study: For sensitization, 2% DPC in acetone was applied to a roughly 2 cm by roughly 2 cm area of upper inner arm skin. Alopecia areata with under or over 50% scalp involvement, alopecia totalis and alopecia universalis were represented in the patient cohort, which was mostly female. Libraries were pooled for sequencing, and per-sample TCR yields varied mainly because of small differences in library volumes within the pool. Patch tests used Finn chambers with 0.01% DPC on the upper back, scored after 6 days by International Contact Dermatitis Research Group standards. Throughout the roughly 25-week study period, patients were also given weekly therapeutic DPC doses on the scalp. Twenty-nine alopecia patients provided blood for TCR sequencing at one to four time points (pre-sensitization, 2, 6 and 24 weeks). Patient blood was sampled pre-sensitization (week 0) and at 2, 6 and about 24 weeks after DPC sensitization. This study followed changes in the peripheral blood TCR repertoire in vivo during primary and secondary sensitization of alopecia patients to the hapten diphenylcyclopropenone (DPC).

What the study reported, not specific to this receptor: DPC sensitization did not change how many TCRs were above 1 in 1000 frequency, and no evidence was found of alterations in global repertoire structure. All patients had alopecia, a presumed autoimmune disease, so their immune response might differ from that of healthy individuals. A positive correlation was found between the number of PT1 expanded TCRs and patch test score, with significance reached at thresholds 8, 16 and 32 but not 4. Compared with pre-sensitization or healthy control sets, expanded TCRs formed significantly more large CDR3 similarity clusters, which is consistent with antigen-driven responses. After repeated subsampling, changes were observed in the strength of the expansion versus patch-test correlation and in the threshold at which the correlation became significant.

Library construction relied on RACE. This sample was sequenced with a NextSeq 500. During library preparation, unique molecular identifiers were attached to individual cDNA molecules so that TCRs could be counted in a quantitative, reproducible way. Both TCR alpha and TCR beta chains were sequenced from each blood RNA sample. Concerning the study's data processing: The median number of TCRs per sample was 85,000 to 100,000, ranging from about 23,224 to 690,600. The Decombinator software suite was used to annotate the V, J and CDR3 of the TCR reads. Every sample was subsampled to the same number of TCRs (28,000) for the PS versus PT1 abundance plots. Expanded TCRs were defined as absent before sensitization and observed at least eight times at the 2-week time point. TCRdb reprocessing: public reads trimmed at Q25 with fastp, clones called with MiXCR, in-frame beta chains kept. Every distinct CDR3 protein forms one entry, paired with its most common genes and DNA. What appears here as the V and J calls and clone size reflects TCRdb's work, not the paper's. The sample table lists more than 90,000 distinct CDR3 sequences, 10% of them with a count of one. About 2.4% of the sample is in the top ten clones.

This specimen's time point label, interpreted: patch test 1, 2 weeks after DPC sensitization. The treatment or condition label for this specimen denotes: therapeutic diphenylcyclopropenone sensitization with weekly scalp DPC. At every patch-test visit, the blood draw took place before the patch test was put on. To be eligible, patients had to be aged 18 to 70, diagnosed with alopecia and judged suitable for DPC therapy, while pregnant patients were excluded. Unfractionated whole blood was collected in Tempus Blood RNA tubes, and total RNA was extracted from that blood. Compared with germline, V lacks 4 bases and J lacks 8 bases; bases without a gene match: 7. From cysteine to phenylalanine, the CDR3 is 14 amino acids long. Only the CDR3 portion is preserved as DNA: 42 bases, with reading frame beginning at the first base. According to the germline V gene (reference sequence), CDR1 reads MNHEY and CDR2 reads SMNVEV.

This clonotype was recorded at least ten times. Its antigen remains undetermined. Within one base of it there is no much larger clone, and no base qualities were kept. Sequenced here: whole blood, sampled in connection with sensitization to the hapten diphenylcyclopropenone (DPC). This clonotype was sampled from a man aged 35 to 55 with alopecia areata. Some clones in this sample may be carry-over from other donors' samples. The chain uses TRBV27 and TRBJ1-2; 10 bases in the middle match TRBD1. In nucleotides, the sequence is TGTGCCAGCAGTTCGGACAGGGGGGATAGGGGCTACACCTTC. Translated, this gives CASSSDRGDRGYTF.